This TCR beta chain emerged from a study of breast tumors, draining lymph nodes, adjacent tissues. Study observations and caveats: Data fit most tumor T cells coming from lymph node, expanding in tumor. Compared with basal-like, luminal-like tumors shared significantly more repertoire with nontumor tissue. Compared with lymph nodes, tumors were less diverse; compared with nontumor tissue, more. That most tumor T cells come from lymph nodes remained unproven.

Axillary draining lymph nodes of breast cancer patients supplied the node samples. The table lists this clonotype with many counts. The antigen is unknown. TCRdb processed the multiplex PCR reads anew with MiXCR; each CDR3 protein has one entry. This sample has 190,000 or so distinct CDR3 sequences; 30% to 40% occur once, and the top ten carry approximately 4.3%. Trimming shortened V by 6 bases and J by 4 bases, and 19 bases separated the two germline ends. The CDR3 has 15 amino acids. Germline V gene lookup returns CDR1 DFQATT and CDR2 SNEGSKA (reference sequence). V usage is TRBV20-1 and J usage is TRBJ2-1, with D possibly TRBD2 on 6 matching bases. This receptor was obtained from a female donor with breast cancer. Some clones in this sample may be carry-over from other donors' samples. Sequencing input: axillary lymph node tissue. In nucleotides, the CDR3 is TGCAGTGCCAAACCATTGGGGGGAGGATACAATGAGCAGTTCTTC. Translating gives CSAKPLGGGYNEQFF.